Below are 22 T cell receptor beta chains sequenced from a single sample in a study of blood T cell repertoires in COVID-19 (dated by TCRdb to 2018 to 2021). The library was produced with the immunoSEQ multiplex PCR assay. TCRdb took this table from immuneACCESS and kept in-frame rearrangements with V and J called. Such tables lack part of the clones; where checked against another copy, unresolved V genes explain under half of the gap, and the rest is unexplained. This sample is represented by some 180,000 clones; approximately 80% of them were singletons. The ten largest make up about 15% of the sample. Sequences were obtained from PBMCs or T cells enriched from blood (not recorded which). Receptors were obtained from a man aged 55 to 70 who had been exposed to COVID-19.

This chain uses TRBV5-1 with TRBJ2-3; 7 nucleotides align to TRBD1. V was clipped by 5 bases and J by 3 bases; unmatched bases: 6. This CDR3 comprises 14 residues. Germline CDR1 SGHRS, CDR2 YFSETQ. The CDR3 DNA is TGCGCCAGCAGTTGGGACAGCCAAACAGATACGCAGTATTTT. It specifies CASSWDSQTDTQYF.

V is TRBV7-6 and J is TRBJ1-4; 7 nucleotides match TRBD1. CDR3 length: 15 amino acids. Trimming took 6 bases from V and 4 from J; bases not matched to a gene: 8. Germline V gene sequence: CDR1 SGHVS, CDR2 FNYEAQ. This chain's CDR3 is CASRSTGAVNEKLFF. CDR3 nucleotide sequence: TGTGCCAGCAGAAGTACAGGGGCCGTTAATGAAAAACTGTTTTTT.

This chain links TRBV19 with TRBJ1-6; 7 bases align to TRBD1. In germline, CDR1 is LNHDA, CDR2 SQIVND (reference sequence). V shed 5 bases and J 12 bases; nucleotides not matched to a gene: 10. CDR3 length: 14 amino acids. CDR3 DNA sequence: TGTGCCAGTAGTTGGCGACAGGGTGGCGGACCCCTCCACTTT. As protein: CASSWRQGGGPLHF.

The rearrangement uses TRBV9 and TRBJ2-3; 7 bases line up with TRBD2. Trimming removed 0 bases from V and 4 bases from J; junction bases left unmatched: 5. The CDR3 is made up of 15 amino acids. Germline CDR1 and CDR2: SGDLS and YYNGEE. This CDR3 reads CASSVGGLQSDTQYF. CDR3 coding DNA: TGTGCCAGCAGCGTAGGGGGACTACAATCAGATACGCAGTATTTT.

The chain is built from TRBV9 and TRBJ2-7; D gene uncertain. V gave up 0 bases and J gave up 2 bases, with 9 bases separating them. The germline gives CDR1 SGDLS, CDR2 YYNGEE. This CDR3 region has 14 residues. The CDR3 protein is CASSVEASPYEQYF. The DNA for the CDR3 is TGTGCCAGCAGCGTAGAAGCGTCACCCTACGAGCAGTACTTC.

This rearrangement joins TRBV11-2 to TRBJ2-3, with D perhaps matching TRBD1 (6 bases). Germline assignment: CDR1 SGHAT and CDR2 FQNNGV. The CDR3 covers 13 residues. V was trimmed by 5 bases and J by 7 bases, leaving 13 bases between them. Written as DNA, the CDR3 is TGTGCCAGCAGCCCCGGACAGTCGAATACGCAGTATTTT. Its protein is CASSPGQSNTQYF.

The CDR3 sequence: CASSRPSGEQYF. CDR3 bases: TGTGCCAGCAGTCGACCCTCGGGCGAGCAGTACTTC. V and J are TRBV28 and TRBJ2-7, with D uncertain. Germline values: CDR1 MDHEN, CDR2 SYDVKM. V lost 5 bases and J lost 6, with 11 bases in between. The CDR3 is 12 amino acids.

The CDR3 protein is CASSAGRKTSGYYNEQFF. The CDR3 DNA reads as TGTGCCAGCAGCGCCGGGCGTAAGACTAGCGGGTATTACAATGAGCAGTTCTTC. This chain links TRBV7-3 with TRBJ2-1, with TRBD2 matching over 10 bases. V was pared by 5 bases and J by 4 bases, with 14 bases of the junction left unmatched. The CDR3 is 18 amino acids. Germline CDR1 and CDR2: SGHTA and FQGTGA.

The J gene is TRBJ1-4, the V gene TRBV6-5; perhaps TRBD1 as D (6 bases). CDR1 is MNHEY and CDR2 is SVGAGI in the germline V gene. The CDR3 totals 14 residues. Between the trimmed V and J ends, which lost 10 bases and 5 bases, there was a span of 17 bases. This CDR3 is CAISGGPGNEKLFF. DNA for the CDR3: TGTGCCATCTCCGGGGGGCCAGGGAATGAAAAACTGTTTTTT.

This clone was counted a few times. This rearrangement joins TRBV2 to TRBJ1-4; no clear D. This CDR3 has 14 residues. The germline gives CDR1 SNHLY, CDR2 FYNNEI. Trimming removed 1 base at V and 4 bases at J, with 7 bases between. For the CDR3, the DNA is TGTGCCAGCAGTGAAGGAGGCCTTAATGAAAAACTGTTTTTT. As protein: CASSEGGLNEKLFF.

The chain combines TRBV30 with TRBJ2-3; 8 positions agree with TRBD1. Germline V gives CDR1 GTSNPN, CDR2 SVGIG (reference sequence). This CDR3 is 13 amino acids long. Unmatched junction bases numbered 5, after V lost 6 bases and J lost 3 bases. The CDR3, as DNA: TGTGCCTGCCTGGACAGGGCGACAGATACGCAGTATTTT. Amino acid sequence: CACLDRATDTQYF.

There are a few counts of this clone. The V and J genes are TRBV7-9 and TRBJ2-7; 9 positions agree with TRBD1. V was pared by 3 bases and J by 11 bases, with 5 bases of the junction left unmatched. This CDR3 has 12 residues. The germline V gene has CDR1 SEHNR and CDR2 FQNEAQ (reference sequence). Here the CDR3 reads CASSLDRGEEYF. The CDR3 region has the DNA TGTGCCAGCAGCTTGGACAGGGGCGAAGAGTACTTC. Full variable domain (missing parts from reference TRBV7-9 and TRBJ2-7): DTGVSQNPRHKITKRGQNVTFRCDPISEHNRLYWYRQTLGQGPEFLTYFQNEAQLEKSRLLSDRFSAERPKGSFSTLEIQRTEQGDSAMYLCASSLDRGEEYFGPGTRLTVT.

This chain connects TRBV19 to TRBJ2-3, with no clear D. The CDR3 spans 15 residues. Trimming removed 1 base at V and 1 base at J, with 9 bases between. Germline V gene data show CDR1 as LNHDA and CDR2 as SQIVND (reference sequence). The DNA for the CDR3 is TGTGCCAGTAGTATAGCCCACTTCCGCACAGATACGCAGTATTTT. It specifies CASSIAHFRTDTQYF.

The J gene is TRBJ1-5, the V gene TRBV30; 7 bases map to TRBD1. V gave up 1 base and J gave up 6 bases; unmatched junction bases: 6. Per the germline V gene, CDR1 is GTSNPN and CDR2 is SVGIG (reference sequence). There are 14 residues in the CDR3. The CDR3 DNA is TGTGCCTGGAGTGGCAGGGGGTTTTCTCAGCCCCAGCATTTT. As protein: CAWSGRGFSQPQHF.

The rearrangement uses TRBV6-5 and TRBJ1-5; D gene unclear. This CDR3 region has 16 residues. The germline CDR1 and CDR2 sequences are MNHEY and SVGAGI. The V gene lost 0 bases and the J gene lost 3 bases, with 12 bases spanning the gap. CDR3 protein: CASSYSGGSDNQPQHF. The CDR3 DNA reads TGTGCCAGCAGTTACTCTGGAGGTAGTGACAATCAGCCCCAGCATTTT.

As concerns this clone: An end of the junction differs from the germline gene, which may be a read error. This rearrangement joins TRBV30 to TRBJ1-5; D is ambiguous. Germline lookup yields CDR1 GTSNPN and CDR2 SVGIG (reference sequence). This CDR3 is 13 amino acids long. The chain's CDR3 is CARSDGVGQPQHF. CDR3 DNA sequence: TGTGCCCGGAGCGACGGGGTAGGTCAGCCCCAGCATTTT.

J is TRBJ2-5 and V is TRBV19; D is uncertain. There are 12 residues in the CDR3. Trimming shortened V by 5 bases and J by 5 bases, and 9 bases separated the two germline ends. The germline CDR1 and CDR2 sequences are LNHDA and SQIVND (reference sequence). The CDR3 nucleotides read TGTGCCAGTAGTGCTCTCGGGGAGACCCAGTACTTC. Encoded protein: CASSALGETQYF.

This clone turned up a few times. The chain couples TRBV6-5 to TRBJ2-7; TRBD2 aligns across 8 bases. The CDR3 is 15 residues long. Germline loops: CDR1 MNHEY, CDR2 SVGAGI. V trimming: 8 bases; J trimming: 2 bases; junction bases outside the gene matches: 11. In DNA form, the CDR3 reads TGTGCCAGCTTGGTCGCAGCGGGAGTCCCCTACGAGCAGTACTTC. Protein sequence: CASLVAAGVPYEQYF.

This clone came up once. The CDR3 DNA reads TGTGCCAGCAGTGGGGACAGCTACGAGCAGTACTTC. It specifies CASSGDSYEQYF. This rearrangement joins TRBV6-1 to TRBJ2-7; 7 positions match TRBD1. There are 12 residues in the CDR3. V gave up 4 bases and J gave up 3 bases; unmatched junction bases: 0. Germline V gives CDR1 MNHNS, CDR2 SASEGT.

The rearrangement joins TRBV25-1 to TRBJ2-5; TRBD1 is a possible D gene (7 bases). CDR1 MGHDK and CDR2 SYGVNS come from the germline V gene. With 3 bases removed from V and 2 bases from J, the gap between germline ends came to 16 bases. The CDR3 totals 16 residues. DNA for the CDR3: TGTGCCAGCAGTGAGGACCGGACAGGACTACAAGAGACCCAGTACTTC. Encoded protein: CASSEDRTGLQETQYF.

This chain connects TRBV19 to TRBJ2-7, with 12 bases fitting TRBD2. The germline CDR1 and CDR2 sequences are LNHDA and SQIVND (reference sequence). V was pared by 5 bases and J by 7 bases, with 9 bases of the junction left unmatched. The CDR3 totals 15 residues. CDR3 protein: CASSSRLAGAEEQYF. The DNA of the CDR3 is TGTGCCAGTAGTTCCAGACTAGCGGGAGCTGAAGAGCAGTACTTC.

The chain has TRBV11-2 and TRBJ2-1; 12 nucleotides align to TRBD2. The CDR3 sequence is 14 residues long. The V gene's germline CDR1 is SGHAT and CDR2 FQNNGV. Trimming at V came to 8 bases and at J to 4 bases, leaving 3 bases not matched to a gene. CDR3 sequence: CASGGLAGYNEQFF. CDR3 bases: TGTGCCAGCGGAGGACTAGCGGGATACAATGAGCAGTTCTTC.